This T cell receptor (beta chain) was sequenced for a study of post-analysis software for immune sequencing data. About this clonotype: Its specificity is unknown.

CDR1 is SGHRS and CDR2 is YFSETQ in the germline V gene. Trimming took 1 base from V and 2 from J, leaving 9 bases between them. This CDR3 contains 14 residues. The study's findings and limits: Multiple sclerosis was associated with a significant reduction in normalized Chao1 diversity relative to controls. Patients showed TRBV5-6, TRBV5-1 and TRBV20-1 among several TRBV segments more frequent than in controls.

The TCR beta cDNA libraries contained unique molecular identifiers. TCRdb called the PCR reads again in MiXCR, with one record for every CDR3 protein. The table has hundreds of thousands of distinct CDR3 sequences, 55% to 60% seen once. Source material: blood. The rearrangement uses TRBV5-1 and TRBJ1-2, with D possibly matching TRBD1 (5 bases). This TCR was recovered from a girl aged 2 to 9 with multiple sclerosis. The chain's CDR3 is CASSLQGVNYGYTF. In DNA, the CDR3 is TGCGCCAGCAGCTTGCAGGGTGTCAACTATGGCTACACCTTC.